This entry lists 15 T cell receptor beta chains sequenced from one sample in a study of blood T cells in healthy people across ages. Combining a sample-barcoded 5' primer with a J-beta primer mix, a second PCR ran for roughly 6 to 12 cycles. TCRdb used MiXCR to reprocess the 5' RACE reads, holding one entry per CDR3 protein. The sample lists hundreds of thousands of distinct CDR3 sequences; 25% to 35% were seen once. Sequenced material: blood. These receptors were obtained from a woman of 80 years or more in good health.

Written as DNA, the CDR3 is TGCAGTGCTAGCGAGGGGCGAGGGGATAATTCACCCCTCCACTTT. Translation gives CSASEGRGDNSPLHF. J is TRBJ1-6 and V is TRBV20-1, with a weak D call TRBD1 (5 bases). The V gene's germline CDR1 is DFQATT and CDR2 SNEGSKA (reference sequence). This CDR3 region has 15 residues. V shed 3 bases and J shed 5 bases, with 14 bases lying between them.

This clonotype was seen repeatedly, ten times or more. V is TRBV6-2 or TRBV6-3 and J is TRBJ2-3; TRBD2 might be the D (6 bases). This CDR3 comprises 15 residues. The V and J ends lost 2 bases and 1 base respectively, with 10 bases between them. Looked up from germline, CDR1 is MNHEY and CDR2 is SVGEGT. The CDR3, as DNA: TGTGCCAGCAGTTACCGCCCGGGGGGCACAGATACGCAGTATTTT. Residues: CASSYRPGGTDTQYF.

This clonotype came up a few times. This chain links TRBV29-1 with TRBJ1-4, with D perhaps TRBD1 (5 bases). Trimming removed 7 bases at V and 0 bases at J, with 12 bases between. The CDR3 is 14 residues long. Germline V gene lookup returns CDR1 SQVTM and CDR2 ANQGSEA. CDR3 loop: CSAKRGATNEKLFF. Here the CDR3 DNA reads TGCAGCGCCAAACGGGGGGCAACTAATGAAAAACTGTTTTTT. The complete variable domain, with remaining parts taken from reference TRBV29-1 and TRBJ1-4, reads SAVISQKPSRDICQRGTSLTIQCQVDSQVTMMFWYRQQPGQSLTLIATANQGSEATYESGFVIDKFPISRPNLTFSTLTVSNMSPEDSSIYLCSAKRGATNEKLFFGSGTQLSVL.

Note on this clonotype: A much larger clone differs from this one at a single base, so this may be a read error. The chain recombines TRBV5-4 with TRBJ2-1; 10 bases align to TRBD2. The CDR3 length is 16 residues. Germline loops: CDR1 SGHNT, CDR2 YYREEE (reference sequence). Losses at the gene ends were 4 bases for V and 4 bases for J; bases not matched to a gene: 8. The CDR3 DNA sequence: TGTGCCAGCAGCCCGGTTCTAGCGGGGGATTACAATGAGCAGTTCTTC. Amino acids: CASSPVLAGDYNEQFF.

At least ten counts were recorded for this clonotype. The CDR3 DNA reads TGCAGTGCTAACCCTTTTCTTGGTACGCAGTATTTT. Protein product: CSANPFLGTQYF. This rearrangement joins TRBV20-1 to TRBJ2-3, with D unresolved. Between the trimmed V and J ends, which lost 4 bases and 8 bases, there was a span of 13 bases. There are 12 residues in the CDR3. Germline CDR1 reads DFQATT; CDR2 reads SNEGSKA (reference sequence).

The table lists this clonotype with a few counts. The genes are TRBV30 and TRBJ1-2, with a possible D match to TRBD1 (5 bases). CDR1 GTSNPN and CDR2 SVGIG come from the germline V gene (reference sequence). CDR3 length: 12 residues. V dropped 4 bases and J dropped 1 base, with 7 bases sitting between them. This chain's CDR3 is CAWTGLNYGYTF. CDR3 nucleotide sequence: TGTGCCTGGACAGGGCTTAACTATGGCTACACCTTC.

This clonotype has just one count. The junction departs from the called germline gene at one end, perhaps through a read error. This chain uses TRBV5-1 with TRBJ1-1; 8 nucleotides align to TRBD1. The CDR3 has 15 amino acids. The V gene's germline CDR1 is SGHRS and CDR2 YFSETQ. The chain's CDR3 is CAGSLDGDRTTEAFF. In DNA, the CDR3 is TGCGCCGGCAGCTTGGATGGGGACAGGACCACTGAAGCTTTCTTT.

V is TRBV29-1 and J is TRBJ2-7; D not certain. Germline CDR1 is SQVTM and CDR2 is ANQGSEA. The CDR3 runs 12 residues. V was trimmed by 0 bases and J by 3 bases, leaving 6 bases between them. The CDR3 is CSVEEARYEQYF. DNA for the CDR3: TGCAGCGTTGAAGAAGCCCGCTACGAGCAGTACTTC.

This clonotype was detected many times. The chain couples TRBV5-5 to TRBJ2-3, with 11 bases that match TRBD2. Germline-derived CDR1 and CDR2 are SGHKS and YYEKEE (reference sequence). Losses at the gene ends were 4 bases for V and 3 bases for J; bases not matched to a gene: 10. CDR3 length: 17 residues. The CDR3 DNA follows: TGTGCCAGCAGCGCTGGAGGGACTAGCGGACTTACAGATACGCAGTATTTT. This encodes CASSAGGTSGLTDTQYF.

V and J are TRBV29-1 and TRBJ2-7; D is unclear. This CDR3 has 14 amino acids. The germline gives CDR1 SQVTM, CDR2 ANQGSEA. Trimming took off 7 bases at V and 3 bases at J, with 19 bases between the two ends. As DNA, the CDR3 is TGCAGCGCCGGTGTCTTAGGGCAGTACTACGAGCAGTACTTC. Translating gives CSAGVLGQYYEQYF.

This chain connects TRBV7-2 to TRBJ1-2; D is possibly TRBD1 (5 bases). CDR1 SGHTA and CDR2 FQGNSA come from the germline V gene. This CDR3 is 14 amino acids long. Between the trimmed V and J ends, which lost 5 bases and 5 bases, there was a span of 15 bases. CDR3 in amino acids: CASSPEEEGYGYTF. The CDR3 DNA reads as TGTGCCAGCAGCCCAGAGGAGGAGGGGTATGGCTACACCTTC.

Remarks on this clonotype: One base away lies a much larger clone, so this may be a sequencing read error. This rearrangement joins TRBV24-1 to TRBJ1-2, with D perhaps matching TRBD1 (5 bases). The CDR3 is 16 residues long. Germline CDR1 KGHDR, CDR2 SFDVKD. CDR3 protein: CATGDSRDPANYGYTF. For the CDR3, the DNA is TGTGCCACCGGTGATTCCCGGGACCCGGCTAACTATGGCTACACCTTC.

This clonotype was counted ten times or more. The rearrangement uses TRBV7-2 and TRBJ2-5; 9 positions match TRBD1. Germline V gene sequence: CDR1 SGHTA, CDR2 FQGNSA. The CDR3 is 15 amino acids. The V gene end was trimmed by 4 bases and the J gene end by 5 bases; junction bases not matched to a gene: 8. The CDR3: CASSSVTGGWETQYF. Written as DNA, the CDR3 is TGTGCCAGCAGCTCGGTGACAGGGGGATGGGAGACCCAGTACTTC. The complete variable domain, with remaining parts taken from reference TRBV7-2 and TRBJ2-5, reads GAGVSQSPSNKVTEKGKDVELRCDPISGHTALYWYRQSLGQGLEFLIYFQGNSAPDKSGLPSDRFSAERTGGSVSTLTIQRTQQEDSAVYLCASSSVTGGWETQYFGPGTRLLVL.

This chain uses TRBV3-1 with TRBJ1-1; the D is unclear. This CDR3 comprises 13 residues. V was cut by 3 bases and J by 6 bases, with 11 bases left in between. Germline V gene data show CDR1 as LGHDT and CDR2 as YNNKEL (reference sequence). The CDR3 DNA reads TGTGCCAGCAGCCATGGACGTAAGGCTGAAGCTTTCTTT. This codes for CASSHGRKAEAFF.

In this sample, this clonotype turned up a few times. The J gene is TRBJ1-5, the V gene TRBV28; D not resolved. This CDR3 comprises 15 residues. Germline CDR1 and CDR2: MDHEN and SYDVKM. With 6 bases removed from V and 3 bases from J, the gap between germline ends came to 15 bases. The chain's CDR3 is CASSLGSGNNQPQHF. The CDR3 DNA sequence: TGTGCCAGCAGCCTCGGTTCAGGAAACAATCAGCCCCAGCATTTT.